This T cell receptor (beta chain) originates from a study of technical replicates of blood from a few donors. Data came from immunoSEQ multiplex PCR; TCRdb stores just in-frame clones and leaves some out. The table lists some 70,000 clones, 95% to 98% of them singletons. The CDR3 sequence is 14 residues long. Per germline, CDR1 MDHEN and CDR2 SYDVKM. V was cut by 4 bases and J by 4 bases, with 13 bases left in between. This chain links TRBV28 with TRBJ1-2; D remains ambiguous. The material sequenced was T cells isolated from PBMCs. The receptor was isolated from a human donor in good health. Written as DNA, the CDR3 is TGTGCCAGCAGTTCCAGTGGGTCGGGCTATGGCTACACCTTC. It yields the protein CASSSSGSGYGYTF.